This T cell receptor beta chain is from a study of early T cells in non-severe SARS-CoV-2 infection (dated by TCRdb to the early 2020s). About the study as a whole: Because TCR sequencing was done on bulk RNA from unsorted whole blood, the alpha and beta chains could not be paired. The research as a whole found: Matching against VDJdb was skewed toward anti-spike CD8 responses, likely underestimated virus-specific expansions, and missed private and CD4 specificities.

CDR1 and CDR2 (LGHNA, YSLEER) derive from the germline V gene. V loses 0 bases of germline sequence and J loses 4 bases, and the interval between the two ends is 9 bases. The CDR3 contains 14 residues, cysteine and phenylalanine counted. Kept here is only the CDR3 DNA, which spans 42 bases and is read in frame from base 1. Library preparation used 5' RACE. The listed sequencing device is NextSeq 500. In the TCR library protocol, unique molecular identifiers were attached to individual cDNA molecules to correct for PCR bias and sequencing error. TCR alpha and beta chains were both sequenced, and the abundances of alpha and beta sequences in each sample were closely correlated with each other. The original methods were these. V gene, J gene and CDR3 annotation of TCR sequences was performed with Decombinator V4. TCRs were defined as expanded if a significant change between any two time points was detected under a Poisson model with p below 0.0001. TCR abundances were normalised to the total number of TCRs sequenced per sample and were expressed as counts per million. MAIT TCRs were defined by TRAV1-2 paired with TRAJ12, TRAJ20 or TRAJ33, and iNKT TCRs by TRAV10 paired with TRAJ18. VDJdb, accessed 1 November 2021, was searched for CMV, EBV and SARS-CoV-2 annotated TCRs, excluding TCRs annotated for multiple antigens. Clones were called with MiXCR by TCRdb after fastp trimmed the public reads at Q25, and only in-frame beta chains were retained. Rows with a matching CDR3 protein are joined into one entry that keeps the most common DNA and genes. These V and J calls originate from TCRdb's pipeline instead of the authors' own analysis. This sample holds 80,000 to 100,000 distinct CDR3 sequences; around an eighth were observed only once. Of the sample, 6.5% falls within the top ten clones.

This was a case-control study nested in a cohort of healthcare workers in London, UK, who had nasopharyngeal swab PCR tests and blood samples taken every week. Healthcare workers were recruited during the week of the UK lockdown, between 23 and 31 March 2020, and followed weekly for up to roughly 15 weeks. This clonotype was seen a few times. Its antigen remains unidentified. Per-nucleotide qualities are absent, and no much larger clonotype sits a single base away. Sequencing was performed on whole blood. This sequence was found in an adult who was a healthcare worker with PCR-confirmed SARS-CoV-2 infection or an uninfected control (not recorded which). This chain joins TRBV4-3 to TRBJ1-2; confidence is insufficient to name the D gene. The DNA sequence is TGCGCCAGCAGCCAAGATCCCCGAAGCTATGGCTACACCTTC. Translated, it reads CASSQDPRSYGYTF.